This TCR beta chain was observed in a study of a mutant IDH1 vaccine in newly diagnosed glioma. Germline-derived CDR1 and CDR2 are MNHNY and SVGAGI (reference sequence). The V segment lost 6 bases and the J segment 0 bases; nucleotides outside the gene matches: 6. The CDR3 spans 15 residues. Clones were sequenced by immunoSEQ multiplex PCR, and TCRdb holds only the in-frame ones, with some missing. Of 34,000 or so clones in the sample, around 82% were seen once. Time point indicated: week 11, during vaccination. Each dose of the vaccine consisted of 300 ug of mutant IDH1 20-mer peptide, with topical imiquimod. Regarding this clone: Antigen specificity is unknown.

The gene calls are TRBV6-6 and TRBJ2-7; 9 bases fit TRBD2. The sample was PBMCs, taken from a glioma patient whose treatment included an IDH1 peptide vaccine. The source is a young man with glioma. The CDR3 here is CASRYSGSASYEQYF. DNA for the CDR3: TGTGCCAGCAGATATAGCGGGAGTGCCTCCTACGAGCAGTACTTC.